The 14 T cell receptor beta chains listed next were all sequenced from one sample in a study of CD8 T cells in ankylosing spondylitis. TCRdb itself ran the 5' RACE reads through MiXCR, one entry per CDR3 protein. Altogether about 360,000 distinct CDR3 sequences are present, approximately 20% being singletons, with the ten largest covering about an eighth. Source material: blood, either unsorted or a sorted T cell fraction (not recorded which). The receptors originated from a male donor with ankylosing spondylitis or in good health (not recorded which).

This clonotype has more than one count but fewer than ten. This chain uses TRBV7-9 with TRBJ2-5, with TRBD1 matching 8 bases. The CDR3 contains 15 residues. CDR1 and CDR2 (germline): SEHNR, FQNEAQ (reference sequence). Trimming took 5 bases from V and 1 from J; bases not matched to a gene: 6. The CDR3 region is CASSPGDRFQETQYF. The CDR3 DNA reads TGTGCCAGCAGCCCAGGGGACAGGTTCCAAGAGACCCAGTACTTC.

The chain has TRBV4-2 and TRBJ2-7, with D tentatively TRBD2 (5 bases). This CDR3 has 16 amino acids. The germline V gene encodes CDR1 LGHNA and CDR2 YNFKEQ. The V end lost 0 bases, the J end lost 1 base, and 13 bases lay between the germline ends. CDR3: CASSQDERELSYEQYF. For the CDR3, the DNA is TGTGCCAGCAGCCAAGATGAGAGGGAGCTTTCCTACGAGCAGTACTTC.

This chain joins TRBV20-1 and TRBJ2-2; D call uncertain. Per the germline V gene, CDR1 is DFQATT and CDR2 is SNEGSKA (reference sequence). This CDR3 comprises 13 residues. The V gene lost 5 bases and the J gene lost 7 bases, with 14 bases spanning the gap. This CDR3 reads CSALDSGHGELFF. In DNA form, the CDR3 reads TGCAGTGCTCTAGATTCTGGTCACGGGGAGCTGTTTTTT.

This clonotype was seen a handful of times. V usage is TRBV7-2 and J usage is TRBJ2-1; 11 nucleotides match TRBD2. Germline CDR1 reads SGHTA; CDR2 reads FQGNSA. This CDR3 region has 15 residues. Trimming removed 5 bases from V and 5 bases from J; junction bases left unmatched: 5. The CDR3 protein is CASSPGLAGNNEQFF. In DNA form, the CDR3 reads TGTGCCAGCAGCCCCGGACTAGCGGGTAACAATGAGCAGTTCTTC.

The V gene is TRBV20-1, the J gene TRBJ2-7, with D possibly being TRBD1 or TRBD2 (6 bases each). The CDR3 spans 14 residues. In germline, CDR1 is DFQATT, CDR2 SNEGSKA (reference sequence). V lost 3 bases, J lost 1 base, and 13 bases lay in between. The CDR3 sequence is CSARGGRLSYEQYF. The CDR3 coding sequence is TGCAGTGCTAGGGGGGGCCGCCTTTCCTACGAGCAGTACTTC.

CDR3 amino acids: CASSPSPGTNYGYTF. The CDR3 DNA follows: TGTGCCAGCAGCCCCTCCCCAGGGACTAACTATGGCTACACCTTC. The V and J genes are TRBV4-2 and TRBJ1-2; weak D call: TRBD1 (5 bases). The CDR3 has 15 residues. CDR1 LGHNA and CDR2 YNFKEQ come from the germline V gene. The V end was cut by 4 bases, the J end by 0 bases, with 12 bases between.

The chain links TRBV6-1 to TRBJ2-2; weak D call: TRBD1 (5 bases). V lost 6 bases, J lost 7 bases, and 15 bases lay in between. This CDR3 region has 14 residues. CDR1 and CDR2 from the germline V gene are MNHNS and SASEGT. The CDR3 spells CASRPQGYGGELFF. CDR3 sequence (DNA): TGTGCCAGCAGACCCCAGGGATATGGCGGGGAGCTGTTTTTT.

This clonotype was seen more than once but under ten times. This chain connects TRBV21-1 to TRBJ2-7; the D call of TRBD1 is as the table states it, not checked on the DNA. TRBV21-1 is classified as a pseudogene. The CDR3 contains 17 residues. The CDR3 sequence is CASSKRNRAGDSYEQYF. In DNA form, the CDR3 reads TGTGCCAGCAGCAAAAGGAATAGGGCGGGGGACTCCTACGAGCAGTACTTC.

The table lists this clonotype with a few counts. The CDR3 nucleotides read TGCAGTGCGGCAACTAGCGGCTCCTACAATGAGCAGTTCTTC. Translated: CSAATSGSYNEQFF. The chain recombines TRBV20-1 with TRBJ2-1, with 8 bases identical to TRBD2. Germline V gene lookup returns CDR1 DFQATT and CDR2 SNEGSKA (reference sequence). The trim removed 6 bases at V and 0 bases at J, leaving 4 bases unmatched. CDR3 length: 14 residues.

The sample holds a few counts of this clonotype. The DNA for the CDR3 is TGTGCCAGCAGTTCTAGCGGGGGGGCAGGAGAGACCCAGTACTTC. Translation gives CASSSSGGAGETQYF. The chain has TRBV12-3 or TRBV12-4 and TRBJ2-5; the match to TRBD2 covers 12 bases. CDR3 length equals 15 residues. Losses at the gene ends were 4 bases for V and 4 bases for J; bases not matched to a gene: 4.

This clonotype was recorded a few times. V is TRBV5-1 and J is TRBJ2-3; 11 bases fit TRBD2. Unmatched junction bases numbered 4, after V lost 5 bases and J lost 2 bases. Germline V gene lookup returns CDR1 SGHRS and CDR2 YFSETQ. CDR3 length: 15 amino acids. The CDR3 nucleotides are TGCGCCAGCAGTCCGGGACTAGCGGTCACAGATACGCAGTATTTT. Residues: CASSPGLAVTDTQYF.

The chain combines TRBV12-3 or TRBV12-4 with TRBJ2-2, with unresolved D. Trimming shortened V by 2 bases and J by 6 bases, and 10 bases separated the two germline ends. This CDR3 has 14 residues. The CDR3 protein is CASSLRIGAGELFF. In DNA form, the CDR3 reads TGTGCCAGCAGTTTAAGAATCGGAGCCGGGGAGCTGTTTTTT.

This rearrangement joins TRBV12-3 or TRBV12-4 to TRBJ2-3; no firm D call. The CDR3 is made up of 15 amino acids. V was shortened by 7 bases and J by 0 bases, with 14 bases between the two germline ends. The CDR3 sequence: CASNSGWGSTDTQYF. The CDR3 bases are TGTGCCAGCAACTCTGGGTGGGGAAGCACAGATACGCAGTATTTT.

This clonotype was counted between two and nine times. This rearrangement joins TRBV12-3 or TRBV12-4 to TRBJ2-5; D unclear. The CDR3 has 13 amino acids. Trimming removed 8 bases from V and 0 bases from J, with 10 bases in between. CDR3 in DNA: TGTGCCAGCGGGCCTGGGTACCAAGAGACCCAGTACTTC. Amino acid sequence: CASGPGYQETQYF.